This is a list of T cell receptor beta chains from one sample in a study of shared clonotypes between healthy human individuals. Sequencing was performed with immunoSEQ multiplex PCR; in TCRdb, only in-frame clones are kept and a portion is missing. The sample carries over 300,000 clones, around 86% recorded once. Source material: memory CD8+ T cells sorted from blood. The receptors shown here come from a man in his late teens or twenties in good health. Each CDR3 is given with its conserved first and last residue. Fields, in order: V gene, J gene, clone size, CDR3 protein. Not every row has a clone size; where given, it reads once, few, many or a size class.

v_gene: TRBV30
j_gene: TRBJ1-4
abundance: NA
CDR3aa: CAWSVPGVDEKLFF

v_gene: TRBV6-6
j_gene: TRBJ2-2
abundance: many
CDR3aa: CASSYGWGTGELFF

v_gene: TRBV9
j_gene: TRBJ1-5
abundance: NA
CDR3aa: CASSGGLSNQPQHF

v_gene: TRBV9
j_gene: TRBJ2-7
abundance: NA
CDR3aa: CASSGPTYEQYF

v_gene: TRBV5-6
j_gene: TRBJ2-5
abundance: NA
CDR3aa: CASSLNMGTQETQYF

v_gene: TRBV2
j_gene: TRBJ2-6
abundance: NA
CDR3aa: CASSDSIFGANVLTF

v_gene: TRBV27
j_gene: TRBJ1-5
abundance: NA
CDR3aa: CASKGQGDQPQHF

v_gene: TRBV5-4
j_gene: TRBJ2-7
abundance: NA
CDR3aa: CASSFKGTYEQYF

v_gene: TRBV7-9
j_gene: TRBJ2-7
abundance: NA
CDR3aa: CASSVDYEQYF

v_gene: TRBV5-6
j_gene: TRBJ2-7
abundance: few
CDR3aa: CASIGQGSYEQYF

v_gene: TRBV28
j_gene: TRBJ2-7
abundance: NA
CDR3aa: CASSVPGTGASYEQYF

v_gene: TRBV7-9
j_gene: TRBJ1-2
abundance: NA
CDR3aa: CASSSKDSGMIYGYTF

v_gene: TRBV5-4
j_gene: TRBJ1-2
abundance: NA
CDR3aa: CASSPAPVYGYTF

v_gene: TRBV4-3
j_gene: TRBJ2-2
abundance: few
CDR3aa: CASSLWGANTGELFF

v_gene: TRBV5-4
j_gene: TRBJ2-7
abundance: NA
CDR3aa: CASSSPPGTGGAYEQYF

v_gene: TRBV29-1
j_gene: NA
abundance: NA
CDR3aa: CSVTGTSGAYEQYF

v_gene: TRBV7-9
j_gene: TRBJ2-1
abundance: once
CDR3aa: CASSLSDSGVSYEQFF

v_gene: TRBV6-5
j_gene: TRBJ2-7
abundance: NA
CDR3aa: CASYQQGAYEQYF

v_gene: TRBV28
j_gene: TRBJ1-2
abundance: NA
CDR3aa: CASSLVDGSYGYTF

v_gene: TRBV11-3
j_gene: TRBJ1-1
abundance: few
CDR3aa: CASSLEGTGRTEAFF

v_gene: TRBV27
j_gene: TRBJ2-7
abundance: NA
CDR3aa: CASSDTSASYEQYF

v_gene: TRBV6-5
j_gene: TRBJ1-4
abundance: NA
CDR3aa: CASRRRGTNEKLFF

v_gene: TRBV19
j_gene: TRBJ2-7
abundance: NA
CDR3aa: CATGLDNSYEQYF

v_gene: TRBV19
j_gene: TRBJ2-2
abundance: many
CDR3aa: CASSGDTGELFF

v_gene: TRBV4-3
j_gene: TRBJ2-3
abundance: NA
CDR3aa: CASSQALAWGETDTQYF

v_gene: TRBV9
j_gene: TRBJ2-1
abundance: NA
CDR3aa: CASSVFNEDNEQFF

v_gene: TRBV10-3
j_gene: TRBJ2-1
abundance: NA
CDR3aa: CASGDFDYNEQFF

v_gene: TRBV12-1
j_gene: TRBJ2-5
abundance: NA
CDR3aa: CASSPWTSGRETQYF

v_gene: TRBV27
j_gene: TRBJ2-6
abundance: NA
CDR3aa: CASSFLGSISGANVLTF

v_gene: TRBV18
j_gene: TRBJ2-3
abundance: NA
CDR3aa: CASSPFGGTTDTQYF

v_gene: TRBV7-9
j_gene: TRBJ2-7
abundance: NA
CDR3aa: CASSVGTYEQYF

v_gene: TRBV27
j_gene: TRBJ2-7
abundance: once
CDR3aa: CASSGTGFPSYEQYF

v_gene: TRBV6-1
j_gene: TRBJ1-1
abundance: few
CDR3aa: CASSEGIGRGNTEAFF

v_gene: TRBV6-6
j_gene: TRBJ1-1
abundance: NA
CDR3aa: CASSYKGQGSPEAFF

v_gene: TRBV29-1
j_gene: TRBJ2-7
abundance: NA
CDR3aa: CSVVGNEQYF

v_gene: TRBV25-1
j_gene: TRBJ2-5
abundance: NA
CDR3aa: CASSDSGVQETQYF

v_gene: TRBV29-1
j_gene: TRBJ2-7
abundance: once
CDR3aa: CSVLGAGSEQYF

v_gene: TRBV6-6
j_gene: TRBJ1-2
abundance: NA
CDR3aa: CASSYPGGANYGYTF

v_gene: TRBV6-1
j_gene: TRBJ2-7
abundance: NA
CDR3aa: CASSEGVAYEQYF

v_gene: TRBV10-2
j_gene: TRBJ1-2
abundance: many
CDR3aa: CASSELTNYGYTF

v_gene: TRBV7-9
j_gene: TRBJ1-2
abundance: NA
CDR3aa: CASSLRDILGFGYTF

v_gene: TRBV4-1
j_gene: TRBJ2-2
abundance: NA
CDR3aa: CASSPLREVYTGELFF

v_gene: TRBV6-1
j_gene: TRBJ1-3
abundance: NA
CDR3aa: CASSDGSSGNTIYF

v_gene: TRBV9
j_gene: TRBJ2-3
abundance: NA
CDR3aa: CASSLAGDTDTQYF

v_gene: TRBV27
j_gene: TRBJ2-1
abundance: NA
CDR3aa: CASSPHTSGGDEQFF

v_gene: TRBV27
j_gene: TRBJ1-6
abundance: NA
CDR3aa: CASSLSGGSLHF

v_gene: TRBV7-9
j_gene: TRBJ1-6
abundance: NA
CDR3aa: CASSLVSPPNSPLHF

v_gene: TRBV4-1
j_gene: TRBJ2-1
abundance: NA
CDR3aa: CASSQVYLAGTNEQFF